This T cell receptor beta chain is from a study of vaccination and CD4 T cells after COVID-19. Comment on this clonotype: The antigen is not known.

The assay that was used to sequence DNA from cultured CD4+ T cells was the Oncomine TCR Beta short-read assay. TCRdb fed the PCR reads into MiXCR, producing one record per CDR3 protein. This repertoire shows under 25,000 distinct CDR3 sequences, about 50% found once; its top ten account for approximately 15%. Trimming pared 7 bases from V and 1 base from J, leaving 10 bases between. This CDR3 is 14 amino acids long. Germline V gene sequence: CDR1 WNHNN, CDR2 SYGVQD (reference sequence). Indicated treatment: roughly 11-day PBMC culture with coronavirus spike peptide pools or control peptides (ViraFEST assay). TCRs were sequenced by ViraFEST after antigen-specific T cells had been expanded with peptide pools.

Sequenced: cultured CD4+ T cells from blood. The chain carries TRBV10-1 and TRBJ2-2; D perhaps matches TRBD2 (6 bases). The sequence came from a human donor with COVID-19. The chain's CDR3 is CASIRDLNTGELFF. CDR3 nucleotides: TGCGCCAGCATTAGGGACTTGAACACCGGGGAGCTGTTTTTT.